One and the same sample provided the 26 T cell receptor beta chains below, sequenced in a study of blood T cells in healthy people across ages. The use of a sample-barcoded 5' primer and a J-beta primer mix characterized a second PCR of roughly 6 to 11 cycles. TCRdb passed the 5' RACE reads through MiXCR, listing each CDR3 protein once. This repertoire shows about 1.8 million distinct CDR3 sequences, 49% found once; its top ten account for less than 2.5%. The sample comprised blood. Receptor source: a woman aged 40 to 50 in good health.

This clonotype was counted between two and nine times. CDR3 sequence reads: CASSSGLPTGTGELFF. Here the CDR3 DNA reads TGTGCCAGCAGCTCCGGACTCCCAACGGGCACCGGGGAGCTGTTTTTT. This chain uses TRBV7-9 with TRBJ2-2, with TRBD2 as a possible D gene (5 bases). V lost 4 bases and J lost 4, with 16 bases in between. This CDR3 region has 16 residues. Germline assignment: CDR1 SEHNR and CDR2 FQNEAQ (reference sequence).

CDR3 loop: CAISEGGGAYQETQYF. The CDR3 DNA sequence: TGTGCCATCAGTGAGGGAGGGGGAGCGTACCAAGAGACCCAGTACTTC. The rearrangement links TRBV10-3 to TRBJ2-5, with D possibly being TRBD1 or TRBD2 (6 bases each). Germline CDR1 ENHRY, CDR2 SYGVKD. V was pared by 2 bases and J by 0 bases, with 13 bases between. The CDR3 extends over 16 amino acids.

The CDR3 loop reads CASSERLAGGGDEQFF. CDR3 nucleotides: TGTGCCAGCAGTGAACGATTAGCGGGGGGCGGAGATGAGCAGTTCTTC. V and J are TRBV6-1 and TRBJ2-1; the match to TRBD2 covers 10 bases. In germline, CDR1 is MNHNS, CDR2 SASEGT. CDR3 length equals 16 residues. V lost 2 bases and J lost 8; bases outside the gene matches: 9.

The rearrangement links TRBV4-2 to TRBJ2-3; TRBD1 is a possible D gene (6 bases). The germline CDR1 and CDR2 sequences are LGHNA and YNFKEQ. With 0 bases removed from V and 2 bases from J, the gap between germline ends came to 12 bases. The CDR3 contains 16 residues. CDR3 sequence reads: CASSQDRSGVTDTQYF. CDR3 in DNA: TGTGCCAGCAGCCAAGATCGATCAGGGGTCACAGATACGCAGTATTTT.

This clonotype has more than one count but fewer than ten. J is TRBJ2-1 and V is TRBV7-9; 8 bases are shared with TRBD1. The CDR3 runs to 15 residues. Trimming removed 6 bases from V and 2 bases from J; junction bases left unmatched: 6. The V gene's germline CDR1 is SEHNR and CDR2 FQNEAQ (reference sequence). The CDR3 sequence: CASRPGQGTYNEQFF. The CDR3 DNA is TGTGCCAGCAGACCTGGACAGGGAACCTACAATGAGCAGTTCTTC. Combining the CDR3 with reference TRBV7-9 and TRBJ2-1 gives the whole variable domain DTGVSQNPRHKITKRGQNVTFRCDPISEHNRLYWYRQTLGQGPEFLTYFQNEAQLEKSRLLSDRFSAERPKGSFSTLEIQRTEQGDSAMYLCASRPGQGTYNEQFFGPGTRLTVL.

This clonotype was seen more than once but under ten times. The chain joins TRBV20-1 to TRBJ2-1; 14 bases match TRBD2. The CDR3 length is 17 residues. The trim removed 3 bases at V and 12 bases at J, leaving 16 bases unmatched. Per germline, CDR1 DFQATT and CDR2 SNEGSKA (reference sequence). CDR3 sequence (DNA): TGCAGTGCTAGTACAGGGGGACTAGCGGGGGATACAAGGAGGCAGTTCTTC. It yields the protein CSASTGGLAGDTRRQFF.

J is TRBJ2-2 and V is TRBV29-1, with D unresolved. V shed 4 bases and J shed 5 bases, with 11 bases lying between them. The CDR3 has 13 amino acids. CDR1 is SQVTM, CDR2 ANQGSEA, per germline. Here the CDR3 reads CSVAPIITGELFF. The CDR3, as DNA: TGCAGCGTTGCCCCAATAATTACCGGGGAGCTGTTTTTT.

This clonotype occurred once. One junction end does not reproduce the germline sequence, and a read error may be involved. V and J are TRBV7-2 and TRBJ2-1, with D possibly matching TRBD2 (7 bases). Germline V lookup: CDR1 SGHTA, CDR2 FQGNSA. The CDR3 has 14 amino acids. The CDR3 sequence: CVSSFGGAVSEQFF. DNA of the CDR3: TGTGTCAGCAGCTTTGGGGGGGCCGTGAGTGAGCAGTTCTTC.

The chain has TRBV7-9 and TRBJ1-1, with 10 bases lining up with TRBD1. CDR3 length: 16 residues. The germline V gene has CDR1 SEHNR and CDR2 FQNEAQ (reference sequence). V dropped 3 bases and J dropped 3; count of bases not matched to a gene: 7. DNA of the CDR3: TGTGCCAGCAGCTTCGGGACAGGGGACAGGGACACTGAAGCTTTCTTT. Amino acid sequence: CASSFGTGDRDTEAFF. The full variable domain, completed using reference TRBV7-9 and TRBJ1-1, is DTGVSQNPRHKITKRGQNVTFRCDPISEHNRLYWYRQTLGQGPEFLTYFQNEAQLEKSRLLSDRFSAERPKGSFSTLEIQRTEQGDSAMYLCASSFGTGDRDTEAFFGQGTRLTVV.

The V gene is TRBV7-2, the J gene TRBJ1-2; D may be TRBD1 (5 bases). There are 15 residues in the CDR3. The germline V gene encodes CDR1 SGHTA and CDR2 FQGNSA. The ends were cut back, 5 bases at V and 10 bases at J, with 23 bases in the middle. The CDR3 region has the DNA TGTGCCAGCAGCCTCCAGGCCAGGGCGGGGATTGACTACACCTTC. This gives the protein CASSLQARAGIDYTF. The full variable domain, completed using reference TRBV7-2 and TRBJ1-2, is GAGVSQSPSNKVTEKGKDVELRCDPISGHTALYWYRQSLGQGLEFLIYFQGNSAPDKSGLPSDRFSAERTGGSVSTLTIQRTQQEDSAVYLCASSLQARAGIDYTFGSGTRLTVV.

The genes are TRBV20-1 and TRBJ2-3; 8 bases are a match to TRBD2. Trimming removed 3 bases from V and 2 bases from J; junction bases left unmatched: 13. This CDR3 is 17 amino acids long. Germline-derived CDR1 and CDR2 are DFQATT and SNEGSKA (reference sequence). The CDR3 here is CSASRRGGGRLTDTQYF. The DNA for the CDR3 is TGCAGTGCTAGTCGGCGCGGCGGGGGGCGACTCACAGATACGCAGTATTTT.

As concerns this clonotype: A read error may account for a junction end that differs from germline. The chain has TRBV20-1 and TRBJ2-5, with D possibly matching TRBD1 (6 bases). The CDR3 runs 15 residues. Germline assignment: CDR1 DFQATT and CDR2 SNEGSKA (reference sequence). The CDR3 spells CSTRVRDTVQETQYF. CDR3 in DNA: TGCAGTACTAGGGTCCGGGACACCGTTCAAGAGACCCAGTACTTC.

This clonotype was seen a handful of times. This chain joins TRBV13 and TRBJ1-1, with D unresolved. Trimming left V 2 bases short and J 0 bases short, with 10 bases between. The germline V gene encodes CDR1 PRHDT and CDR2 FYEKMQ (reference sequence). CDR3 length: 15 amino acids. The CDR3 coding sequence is TGTGCCAGCAGCTTAAGGTTACAGATGAACACTGAAGCTTTCTTT. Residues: CASSLRLQMNTEAFF.

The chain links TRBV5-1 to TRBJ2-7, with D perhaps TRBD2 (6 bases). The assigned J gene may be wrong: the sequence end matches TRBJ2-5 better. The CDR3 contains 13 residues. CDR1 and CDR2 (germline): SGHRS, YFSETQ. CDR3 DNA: TGCGCCAGCAGCTGGGGGGTTAAGGAGACCCAGTACTTC. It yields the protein CASSWGVKETQYF.

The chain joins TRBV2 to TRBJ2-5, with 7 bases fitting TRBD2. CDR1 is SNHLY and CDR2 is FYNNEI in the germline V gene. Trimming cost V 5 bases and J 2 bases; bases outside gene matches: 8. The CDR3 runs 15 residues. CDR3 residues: CASSPISGGQETQYF. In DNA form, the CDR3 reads TGTGCCAGCAGTCCTATTTCGGGGGGACAAGAGACCCAGTACTTC.

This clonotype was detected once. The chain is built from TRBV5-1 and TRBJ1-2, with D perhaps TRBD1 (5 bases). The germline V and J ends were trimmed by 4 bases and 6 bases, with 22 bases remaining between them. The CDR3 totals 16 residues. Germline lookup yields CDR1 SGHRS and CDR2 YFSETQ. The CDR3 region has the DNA TGCGCCAGCAGCCAACAGACAGTGGTGTTAATAAATGGCTACACCTTC. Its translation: CASSQQTVVLINGYTF.

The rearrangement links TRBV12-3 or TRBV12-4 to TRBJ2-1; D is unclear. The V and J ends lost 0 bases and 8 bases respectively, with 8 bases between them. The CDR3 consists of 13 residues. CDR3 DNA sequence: TGTGCCAGCAGTTTAGCCCTCCCCCATGAGCAGTTCTTC. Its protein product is CASSLALPHEQFF.

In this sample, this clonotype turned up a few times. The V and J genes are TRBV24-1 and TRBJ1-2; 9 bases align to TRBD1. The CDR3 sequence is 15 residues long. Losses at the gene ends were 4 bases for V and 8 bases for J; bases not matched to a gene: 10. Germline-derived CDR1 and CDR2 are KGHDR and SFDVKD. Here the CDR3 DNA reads TGTGCCACCAGTGAGAGTAACAGGGGGCGGGCCGGCTACACCTTC. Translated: CATSESNRGRAGYTF.

The CDR3 DNA follows: TGTGCCAGCAGCTTAGCCTCACTCAGCTATGGCTACACCTTC. As protein: CASSLASLSYGYTF. The chain couples TRBV7-8 to TRBJ1-2; D remains unclear. This CDR3 region has 14 residues. Deletions cut 0 bases from V and 4 bases from J, with 9 bases between. The germline CDR1 and CDR2 sequences are SGHVS and FQNEAQ.

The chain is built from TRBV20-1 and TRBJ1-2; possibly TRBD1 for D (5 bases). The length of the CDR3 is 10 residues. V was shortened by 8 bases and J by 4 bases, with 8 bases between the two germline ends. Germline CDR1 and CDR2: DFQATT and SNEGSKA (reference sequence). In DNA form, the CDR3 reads TGCAGTAGTACAGGCTATGGCTACACCTTC. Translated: CSSTGYGYTF.

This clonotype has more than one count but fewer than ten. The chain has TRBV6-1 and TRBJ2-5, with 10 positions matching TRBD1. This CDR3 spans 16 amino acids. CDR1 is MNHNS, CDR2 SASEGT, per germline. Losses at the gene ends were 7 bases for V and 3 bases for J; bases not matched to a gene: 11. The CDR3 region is CASNYLEGQGEETQYF. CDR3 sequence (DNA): TGTGCCAGCAACTACCTCGAAGGACAGGGGGAAGAGACCCAGTACTTC.

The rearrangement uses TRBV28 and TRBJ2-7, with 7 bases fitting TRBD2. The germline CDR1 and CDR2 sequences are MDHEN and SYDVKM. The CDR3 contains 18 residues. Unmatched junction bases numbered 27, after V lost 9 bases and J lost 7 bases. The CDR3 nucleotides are TGTGCCAGTAAGACACACAACCCCTCCAGCGGGGCCTACAATGAGCAGTACTTC. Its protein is CASKTHNPSSGAYNEQYF.

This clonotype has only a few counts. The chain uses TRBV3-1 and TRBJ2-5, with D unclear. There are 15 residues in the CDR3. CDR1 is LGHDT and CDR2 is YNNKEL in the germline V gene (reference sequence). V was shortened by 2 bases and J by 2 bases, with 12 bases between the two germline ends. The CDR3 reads CASSQRRASQETQYF. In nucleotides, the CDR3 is TGTGCCAGCAGCCAACGAAGAGCTAGTCAAGAGACCCAGTACTTC.

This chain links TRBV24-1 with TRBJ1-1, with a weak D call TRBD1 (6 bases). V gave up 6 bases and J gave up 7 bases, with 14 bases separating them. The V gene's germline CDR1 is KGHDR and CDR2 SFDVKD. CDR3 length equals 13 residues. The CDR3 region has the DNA TGTGCCACCAGTCAGGGGATGGGCATTGAAGCTTTCTTT. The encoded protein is CATSQGMGIEAFF.

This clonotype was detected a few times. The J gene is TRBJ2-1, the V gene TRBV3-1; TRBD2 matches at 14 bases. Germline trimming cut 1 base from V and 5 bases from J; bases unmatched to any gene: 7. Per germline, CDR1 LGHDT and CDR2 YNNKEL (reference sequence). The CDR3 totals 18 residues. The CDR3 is CASSQGRLAGGFDNEQFF. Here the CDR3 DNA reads TGTGCCAGCAGCCAAGGTAGACTAGCGGGGGGGTTCGACAATGAGCAGTTCTTC.

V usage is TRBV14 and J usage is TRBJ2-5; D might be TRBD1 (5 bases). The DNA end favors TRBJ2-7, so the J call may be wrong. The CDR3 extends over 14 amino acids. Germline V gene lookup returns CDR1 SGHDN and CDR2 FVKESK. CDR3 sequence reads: CASSLVTEISEQYF. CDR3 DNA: TGTGCCAGCAGCCTGGTGACAGAGATAAGCGAGCAGTACTTC.